A selection of T cell receptor beta chains follows, all from one sample in a study of cytomegalovirus exposure and HLA in healthy donors. TCRdb's copy holds only in-frame clones and misses some; the assay was immunoSEQ multiplex PCR. This sample carries fewer than 250,000 clones, around 86% of them seen once, and the ten largest clones take roughly 1.5%. The sequenced sample consisted of PBMCs. Receptors originate from a woman between 18 and 29 years old in good health and CMV-seronegative. The CDR3 runs from the conserved cysteine through the conserved F or W. D genes are given only for firm matches. The listing skips clone size in some rows; elsewhere it reads once, few, many or a size class.

>TRBV19|-|-|TRBJ2-7
CASSIRDYEQYF
TGTGCCAGTAGTATAAGAGACTACGAGCAGTACTTC
>TRBV5-1|TRBD1|-|TRBJ1-1
CASSLEVTGSFTEAFF
TGCGCCAGCAGCTTGGAGGTGACAGGGTCCTTCACTGAAGCTTTCTTT
>TRBV29-1|-|few|TRBJ1-1
CSASQQGTEAFF
TGCAGCGCGTCCCAACAGGGCACTGAAGCTTTCTTT
>TRBV7-8|TRBD2|-|TRBJ2-3
CASSLARLAASTDTQYF
TGTGCCAGCAGCTTAGCGAGGCTAGCGGCGAGCACAGATACGCAGTATTTT
>TRBV18|-|-|TRBJ2-5
CASSPLGLALQETQYF
TGTGCCAGCTCACCCCTTGGATTAGCCCTCCAAGAGACCCAGTACTTC
>TRBV10-1|TRBD1|-|TRBJ1-2
CASSGGQKYGYTF
TGCGCCAGCAGCGGGGGACAGAAATATGGCTACACCTTC
>TRBV5-4|-|-|TRBJ2-5
CASREGPNQETQYF
TGTGCCAGCAGGGAGGGACCGAACCAAGAGACCCAGTACTTC
>TRBV19|TRBD1|-|TRBJ1-2
CASSPWTGDPYGYTF
TGTGCCAGTAGTCCGTGGACAGGGGACCCCTATGGCTACACCTTC
>TRBV5-1|TRBD2|-|TRBJ2-1
CASSLSQRGYGTGNEQFF
TGCGCCAGCAGCTTATCTCAGCGGGGTTACGGCACTGGCAATGAGCAGTTCTTC
>TRBV5-1|TRBD1|-|TRBJ1-1
CASSWTGVVATEAFF
TGCGCCAGCAGCTGGACAGGGGTGGTCGCTACGGAAGCTTTCTTT
>TRBV27|-|-|TRBJ2-1
CASSVYDGSWEQFF
TGTGCCAGCAGCGTCTACGACGGGAGCTGGGAGCAGTTCTTC
>TRBV5-4|TRBD1|-|TRBJ1-2
CASSLVTGGDYGYTF
TGTGCCAGCAGCTTGGTCACAGGGGGCGACTATGGCTACACCTTC
>TRBV19|TRBD2|-|TRBJ2-1
CASSIVPSGGAGNEQFF
TGTGCCAGTAGTATAGTTCCTAGCGGGGGGGCCGGCAATGAGCAGTTCTTC
>TRBV30|-|-|TRBJ1-1
CAWRMASSNTEAFF
TGTGCCTGGAGAATGGCCTCCTCGAACACTGAAGCTTTCTTT
>TRBV7-2|-|-|TRBJ2-3
CASTRDFATDTQYF
TGTGCCAGCACGAGGGACTTTGCCACAGATACGCAGTATTTT
>TRBV7-8|-|-|TRBJ2-1
CASSSLRVTGGEQFF
TGTGCCAGCAGCTCCCTCCGGGTGACGGGTGGAGAGCAGTTCTTC
>TRBV7-8|TRBD1|-|TRBJ1-6
CASSLTTGENSPLHF
TGTGCCAGCAGCTTAACTACAGGGGAGAATTCACCCCTCCACTTT